Below are 18 T cell receptor beta chains sequenced from a single sample in a study of beta chain features in type 1 diabetes. For these receptors, no antigen is known. Investigators reverse transcribed all isolated RNA, so they sequenced expressed TCRB transcripts. Using immunoSEQ multiplex PCR, the repertoire was profiled, and TCRdb retains in-frame clones only, with some absent. This table has around 160,000 clones, roughly 8% appearing once. Study results and limitations: TCRB CDR3s were moderately but significantly shorter in Type 1 diabetes patients in all four CD4+ subsets.

The sample was central memory CD4+ T cells from blood. The receptors derive from a woman under 30 with type 1 diabetes.

This chain links TRBV30 with TRBJ1-2; a weak D match, TRBD1 (5 bases). V lost 3 bases and J lost 4, with 12 bases in between. Germline V lookup: CDR1 GTSNPN, CDR2 SVGIG (reference sequence). The CDR3 totals 13 residues. CDR3 in DNA: TGTGCCTGGAGCCCTGTGGGGGGCTATGGCTACACCTTC. It yields the protein CAWSPVGGYGYTF.

This clone came up a few times. The chain couples TRBV4-3 to TRBJ2-3; 11 positions match TRBD2. The V gene end was trimmed by 3 bases and the J gene end by 2 bases; junction bases not matched to a gene: 4. Germline CDR1 is LGHNA and CDR2 is YSLEER. CDR3 length: 16 residues. The CDR3 sequence is CASSQELAGDTDTQYF. The CDR3 coding sequence is TGCGCCAGCAGCCAGGAACTAGCGGGGGACACAGATACGCAGTATTTT.

This clone was found a few times. The chain links TRBV9 to TRBJ2-5; TRBD2 agrees at 9 bases. Germline assignment: CDR1 SGDLS and CDR2 YYNGEE. The CDR3 totals 16 residues. The V gene end was trimmed by 2 bases and the J gene end by 4 bases; junction bases not matched to a gene: 9. The CDR3: CASSVVGAGGRETQYF. The CDR3 nucleotides are TGTGCCAGCAGCGTGGTGGGAGCGGGAGGAAGAGAGACCCAGTACTTC.

This clone has ten or more counts. The chain couples TRBV6-5 to TRBJ2-7; 7 bases are a match to TRBD1. J gave up 6 bases and V 8 bases, and 4 bases lay outside the gene matches. From germline, CDR1 is MNHEY and CDR2 SVGAGI. The CDR3 loop spans 11 amino acids. The CDR3 sequence is CASQGDSEQYF. The CDR3 DNA reads as TGTGCCAGCCAGGGGGATTCCGAGCAGTACTTC.

This clone has more than one count but fewer than ten. The V gene is TRBV25-1, the J gene TRBJ2-7, with 7 bases aligning to TRBD1. CDR3 size: 16 residues. Per germline, CDR1 MGHDK and CDR2 SYGVNS. Germline trimming cut 6 bases from V and 0 bases from J; bases unmatched to any gene: 11. The CDR3 DNA reads TGTGCCAGCAGGGCGACAGGGATGACCCTCTCCTACGAGCAGTACTTC. Encoded protein: CASRATGMTLSYEQYF.

This clone was seen a handful of times. This chain connects TRBV27 to TRBJ1-6, with 8 bases identical to TRBD1. The germline V gene encodes CDR1 MNHEY and CDR2 SMNVEV (reference sequence). The CDR3 length is 16 residues. After removal of 4 bases from V and 8 bases from J, the junction contained 10 bases not matched to a gene. In DNA, the CDR3 is TGTGCCAGCAGTTCCCCGACAGGGGTACGTCATTCACCCCTCCACTTT. Amino acid sequence: CASSSPTGVRHSPLHF.

V usage is TRBV5-1 and J usage is TRBJ2-3; a weak D match, TRBD1 (6 bases). The ends were cut back, 4 bases at V and 6 bases at J, with 15 bases in the middle. The CDR3 length is 14 residues. CDR1 and CDR2 from the germline V gene are SGHRS and YFSETQ. The CDR3 loop is CASSAGAPRDTQYF. CDR3 bases: TGCGCCAGCAGCGCAGGGGCGCCAAGGGATACGCAGTATTTT.

The DNA of the CDR3 is TGTGCCAGCAGCCTACTAGCGGGGGGTCCTGAGACCCAGTACTTC. Protein: CASSLLAGGPETQYF. This rearrangement joins TRBV13 to TRBJ2-5; TRBD2 matches 12 bases. This CDR3 region has 15 residues. In germline, CDR1 is PRHDT, CDR2 FYEKMQ (reference sequence). The V segment lost 5 bases and the J segment 5 bases; nucleotides outside the gene matches: 6.

CDR3 region: CASLLQGSETQYF. CDR3 DNA sequence: TGTGCCAGTTTATTACAGGGATCTGAGACCCAGTACTTC. The chain joins TRBV6-6 to TRBJ2-5; D is possibly TRBD1 (6 bases). The ends were cut back, 9 bases at V and 5 bases at J, with 16 bases in the middle. The CDR3 is made up of 13 amino acids. Germline V CDR1 and CDR2: MNHNY, SVGAGI (reference sequence).

V gene TRBV6-1 combines with J gene TRBJ2-6, with TRBD1 identical over 8 bases. The CDR3 covers 16 residues. J lost 2 bases, V lost 3 bases, and 3 bases had no gene match. The V gene's germline CDR1 is MNHNS and CDR2 SASEGT. CDR3 in DNA: TGTGCCAGCAGTGACAGGGGGCGTCCTGGGGCCAACGTCCTGACTTTC. Translation: CASSDRGRPGANVLTF.

V and J are TRBV13 and TRBJ2-7; D possibly corresponds to TRBD1 (5 bases). This CDR3 contains 12 residues. Germline V gene sequence: CDR1 PRHDT, CDR2 FYEKMQ (reference sequence). V was shortened by 4 bases and J by 5 bases, with 9 bases between the two germline ends. The CDR3 DNA reads as TGTGCCAGCAGCTGGGGCAGGGACGAGCAGTACTTC. It codes for CASSWGRDEQYF.

The genes are TRBV4-2 and TRBJ2-2, with TRBD2 matching 7 bases. The CDR3 contains 17 residues. In germline, CDR1 is LGHNA, CDR2 YNFKEQ. Losses at the gene ends were 1 base for V and 3 bases for J; bases not matched to a gene: 8. Here the CDR3 DNA reads TGTGCCAGCAGCCAAGTTGGGGAGGGGTGGGACACCGGGGAGCTGTTTTTT. Amino acid sequence: CASSQVGEGWDTGELFF.

V is TRBV5-6 and J is TRBJ1-1; 8 bases align to TRBD1. The CDR3 contains 17 residues. CDR1 and CDR2 from the germline V gene are SGHDT and YYEEEE. V gave up 2 bases and J gave up 8 bases; unmatched junction bases: 17. DNA of the CDR3: TGTGCCAGCAGCTTATCCCCAGGGGGCAGAGGTGAACCAGAAGCTTTCTTT. Its translation is CASSLSPGGRGEPEAFF.

The V call is TRBV4-1, the J call TRBJ2-5; maybe TRBD1 (6 bases). Germline V gene sequence: CDR1 MGHRA, CDR2 YSYEKL. Between the trimmed V and J ends, which lost 2 bases and 7 bases, there was a span of 14 bases. The CDR3 sequence is 14 residues long. CDR3 sequence (DNA): TGCGCCAGCAGCCAATCCAACAGGGACGGGACCCAGTACTTC. This sequence encodes CASSQSNRDGTQYF.

Only a few counts were recorded for this clone. The chain is built from TRBV30 and TRBJ2-1; 11 bases are shared with TRBD2. CDR1 and CDR2 from the germline V gene are GTSNPN and SVGIG (reference sequence). V lost 4 bases to trimming and J lost 7 bases; unmatched junction nucleotides: 3. This CDR3 contains 13 residues. CDR3 coding DNA: TGTGCCTGGACTAGCGGGAGGACGAATGAGCAGTTCTTC. Residues: CAWTSGRTNEQFF. The variable domain in full, with the rest retrieved from reference TRBV30 and TRBJ2-1, is SQTIHQWPATLVQPVGSPLSLECTVEGTSNPNLYWYRQAAGRGLQLLFYSVGIGQISSEVPQNLSASRPQDRQFILSSKKLLLSDSGFYLCAWTSGRTNEQFFGPGTRLTVL.

This clone was observed a handful of times. The V call is TRBV10-3, the J call TRBJ2-3, with a tentative D call TRBD2 (6 bases). This CDR3 contains 15 residues. Germline CDR1 and CDR2: ENHRY and SYGVKD. V was trimmed by 6 bases and J by 5 bases, leaving 18 bases between them. The CDR3 sequence is CAISVSPGEVDTQYF. DNA of the CDR3: TGTGCCATCAGCGTCTCTCCGGGAGAGGTAGATACGCAGTATTTT.

This clone was counted only a few times. The V call is TRBV10-3, the J call TRBJ2-6; D remains ambiguous. From germline, CDR1 is ENHRY and CDR2 SYGVKD. The CDR3 contains 17 residues. V lost 10 bases to trimming and J lost 0 bases, with 19 bases between them. The CDR3 DNA reads TGTGCCAGTGGTCGAGTGGGCTCCAGCTCTGGGGCCAACGTCCTGACTTTC. Translating it yields CASGRVGSSSGANVLTF.

The rearrangement links TRBV19 to TRBJ1-2; a possible D gene is TRBD1 (6 bases). Germline V CDR1 and CDR2: LNHDA, SQIVND (reference sequence). V shed 6 bases and J shed 4 bases, with 21 bases lying between them. The CDR3 is 16 amino acids. CDR3 amino acids: CASSQGQSLGVYGYTF. The CDR3 bases are TGTGCCAGTAGCCAAGGACAGAGCTTAGGTGTCTATGGCTACACCTTC.